Following are 14 T cell receptor beta chains from one sample sequenced in a study of metastatic and nonmetastatic thyroid tumors. Nobody among the patients had been given any treatment before thyroid surgery. TCRdb redid the clone calls on the PCR reads using MiXCR. The sample shows about 35,000 clones, 25% to 30% of them seen only once. Source material: blood. The receptors shown here come from a female donor with papillary thyroid cancer or a benign thyroid nodule (not recorded which). Some clones in this sample may be carry-over from other donors' samples.

In its sample, this clone was seen once. This chain joins TRBV5-1 and TRBJ2-3, with 7 bases matching TRBD2. The CDR3 sequence is 17 residues long. Germline assignment: CDR1 SGHRS and CDR2 YFSETQ. V shed 2 bases, J shed 5 bases, and the junction held 14 bases outside the gene matches. The CDR3 DNA follows: TGCGCCAGCAGCTTTGAAGCAACGCGGGGGTTAAGAGATACGCAGTATTTT. Translated, it gives CASSFEATRGLRDTQYF.

The chain has TRBV6-5 and TRBJ2-3; the D call may be TRBD1 or TRBD2 (5 bases each). CDR1 MNHEY and CDR2 SVGAGI come from the germline V gene. The ends were cut back, 4 bases at V and 6 bases at J, with 26 bases in the middle. The CDR3 is 18 residues long. The CDR3 protein is CASSSTEETAALWDTQYF. CDR3 DNA: TGTGCCAGCAGTTCAACCGAAGAGACAGCGGCGCTGTGGGATACGCAGTATTTT.

There are a few counts of this clone. This chain's CDR3 is CASSFGSFARQFF. DNA of the CDR3: TGTGCCAGCAGTTTCGGTTCGTTTGCGCGGCAGTTCTTC. The chain carries TRBV28 and TRBJ2-1; D remains ambiguous. Trimming removed 3 bases at V and 12 bases at J, with 15 bases between. The length of the CDR3 is 13 residues. CDR1 is MDHEN, CDR2 SYDVKM, per germline.

This clone turned up a few times. This chain links TRBV6-2 or TRBV6-3 with TRBJ1-2; D uncertain. The germline V gene encodes CDR1 MNHEY and CDR2 SVGEGT. The length of the CDR3 is 15 residues. The V end lost 0 bases, the J end lost 3 bases, and 11 bases lay between the germline ends. The CDR3 DNA reads TGTGCCAGCAGTTACTCGGTTCCCACTGACTATGGCTACACCTTC. It translates to CASSYSVPTDYGYTF.

V gene TRBV3-1 combines with J gene TRBJ1-2; a weak D match, TRBD1 (5 bases). V lost 0 bases, J lost 8 bases, and 10 bases lay in between. CDR1 and CDR2 (germline): LGHDT, YNNKEL (reference sequence). CDR3 size: 13 residues. DNA of the CDR3: TGTGCCAGCAGCCAAGATGGGGCCGAAGGCTACACCTTC. It is translated as CASSQDGAEGYTF.

This clone was recorded many times. The rearrangement uses TRBV19 and TRBJ1-2; D is unresolved. Deletions cut 7 bases from V and 0 bases from J, with 15 bases between. The CDR3 totals 15 residues. The germline gives CDR1 LNHDA, CDR2 SQIVND (reference sequence). CDR3 in DNA: TGTGCCAGTACCGCCCGGTGGGCAGCTAACTATGGCTACACCTTC. Amino acid sequence: CASTARWAANYGYTF.

This clone is categorized as medium-sized. The chain couples TRBV6-2 or TRBV6-3 to TRBJ1-2; D remains unclear. This CDR3 contains 11 residues. The V gene's germline CDR1 is MNHEY and CDR2 SVGEGT. V dropped 6 bases and J dropped 6 bases, with 8 bases sitting between them. The CDR3 is CASRLRDGYTF. CDR3 nucleotides: TGTGCCAGCAGACTCCGAGATGGCTACACCTTC.

In regard to this clone: This could be a read error, since a much larger clone is one nucleotide away. This chain connects TRBV4-3 to TRBJ2-7; a possible D gene is TRBD2 (5 bases). The germline gives CDR1 LGHNA, CDR2 YSLEER. The CDR3 runs to 13 residues. V gave up 5 bases and J gave up 0 bases, with 8 bases separating them. In DNA form, the CDR3 reads TGCGCCAGCAGCGAGGGCGCCTCCTACGAGCAGTACTTC. This encodes CASSEGASYEQYF.

CDR3 residues: CASSLIGGTGTDTQYF. Written as DNA, the CDR3 is TGTGCCAGCAGCTTAATAGGCGGGACAGGGACAGATACGCAGTATTTT. The chain employs TRBV7-3 and TRBJ2-3; TRBD1 matches 9 bases. J gave up 3 bases and V 1 base, and 5 bases lay outside the gene matches. This CDR3 is 16 amino acids long. The germline V gene encodes CDR1 SGHTA and CDR2 FQGTGA.

As DNA, the CDR3 is TGTGCCAGTAGTCAGTACATGGACGGGTATGGCTACACCTTC. As protein: CASSQYMDGYGYTF. The chain carries TRBV19 and TRBJ1-2; D is ambiguous. This CDR3 spans 14 amino acids. Trimming removed 5 bases at V and 5 bases at J, with 15 bases between. Germline CDR1 reads LNHDA; CDR2 reads SQIVND (reference sequence). The complete variable domain, with remaining parts taken from reference TRBV19 and TRBJ1-2, reads DGGITQSPKYLFRKEGQNVTLSCEQNLNHDAMYWYRQDPGQGLRLIYYSQIVNDFQKGDIAEGYSVSREKKESFPLTVTSAQKNPTAFYLCASSQYMDGYGYTFGSGTRLTVV.

In the case of this clone: The CDR3 ends on some other residue instead of the conserved phenylalanine or tryptophan, so this is likely a read error. This sequence joins TRBV5-8 and TRBJ1-2; tentative D call: TRBD1 (6 bases). Between the trimmed V and J ends, which lost 3 bases and 7 bases, there was a span of 16 bases. Germline V lookup: CDR1 SGHTS, CDR2 YDEGEE. CDR3 length: 14 residues. The CDR3 DNA is TGTGCCAGCAGCTCCTGGGGGGGGCGAGGTGGCTACACCCTC. Protein product: CASSSWGGRGGYTL.

In its sample, this clone was seen a few times. The chain joins TRBV27 to TRBJ1-2; no reliable D call. CDR1 is MNHEY, CDR2 SMNVEV, per germline (reference sequence). The CDR3 contains 15 residues. Trimming pared 5 bases from V and 4 bases from J, leaving 17 bases between. The CDR3 region is CASSPAGGSAYGYTF. CDR3 DNA sequence: TGTGCCAGCAGTCCGGCGGGCGGGTCCGCCTATGGCTACACCTTC.

This clone was picked up a small number of times. This chain links TRBV6-1 with TRBJ1-3; D might be TRBD1 (5 bases). Trimming took 1 base from V and 0 from J, leaving 7 bases between them. The germline gives CDR1 MNHNS, CDR2 SASEGT. The CDR3 runs 15 residues. The CDR3, as DNA: TGTGCCAGCAGTGAAGAGGGGAGCTCTGGAAACACCATATATTTT. Translated, it gives CASSEEGSSGNTIYF.

At least ten counts were recorded for this clone. The genes are TRBV9 and TRBJ2-2, with D uncertain. Germline assignment: CDR1 SGDLS and CDR2 YYNGEE. The germline V and J ends were trimmed by 3 bases and 1 base, with 7 bases remaining between them. The CDR3 covers 14 residues. The CDR3 DNA reads as TGTGCCAGCAGCGCCGACTTGAACACCGGGGAGCTGTTTTTT. Translation gives CASSADLNTGELFF.